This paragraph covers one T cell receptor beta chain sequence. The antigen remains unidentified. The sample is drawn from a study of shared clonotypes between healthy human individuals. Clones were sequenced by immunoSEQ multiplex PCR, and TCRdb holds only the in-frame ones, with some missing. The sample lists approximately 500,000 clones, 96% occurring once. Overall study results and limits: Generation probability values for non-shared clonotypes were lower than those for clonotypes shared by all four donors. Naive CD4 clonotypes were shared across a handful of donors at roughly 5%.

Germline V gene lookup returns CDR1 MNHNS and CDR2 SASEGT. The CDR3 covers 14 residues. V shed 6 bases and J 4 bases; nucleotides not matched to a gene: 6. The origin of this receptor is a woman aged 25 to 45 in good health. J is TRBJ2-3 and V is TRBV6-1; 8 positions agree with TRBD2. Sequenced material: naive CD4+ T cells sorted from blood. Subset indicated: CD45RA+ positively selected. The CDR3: CASRNSGEPDTQYF. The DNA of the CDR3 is TGTGCCAGCAGGAATAGCGGGGAACCAGATACGCAGTATTTT.